The rows below give T cell receptor beta chains drawn from one sample of a study of radiation and T cells in renal cell carcinoma. Clones were sequenced by immunoSEQ multiplex PCR, and TCRdb holds only the in-frame ones, with some missing. The sample records over 120,000 clones, more than 70% being singletons. This sample comprised blood, obtained from a patient whose treatment included radiotherapy and nephrectomy. Every receptor here comes from a woman in her forties or fifties with renal cell carcinoma. The CDR3 runs from the conserved cysteine through the conserved F or W. The order of the fields is V gene, CDR3 length, D gene, clone size, CDR3 protein. D genes are given only for firm matches. Expanded clones are given a class, and other clones once, few, many or no size at all.

TRBV7-2 15 - - CASSLGAGWRTEAFF
TRBV11-3 15 - - CASSLDGRMNTEAFF
TRBV5-1 14 - many CASSFPAGSEVAFF
TRBV7-9 15 - - CASSFSDGRNTEAFF
TRBV9 14 TRBD1 - CASSERDRDVTIYF
TRBV6-1 14 - - CASDNLGRNYGYTF
TRBV5-1 17 TRBD1 - CASSAWTGEGWDSPLHF
TRBV9 16 TRBD2 - CASSVSAGESTDTQYF
TRBV5-1 18 TRBD1 - CASSGGATTGGSYNEQFF
TRBV2 13 - - CASNPYSNQPQHF
TRBV29-1 11 - - CSVERGYGYTF
TRBV11-2 13 - - CASSSQRHQPQHF
TRBV29-1 11 - - CSGSSYNEQFF
TRBV6-1 13 - - CASTTRMNTEAFF
TRBV12-5 12 - - CASGFNTGELFF
TRBV28 17 - - CASSLPTRRVDRDIQYF
TRBV5-6 18 TRBD1 - CASSFFFPGQGQDTEAFF
TRBV6-1 15 TRBD2 - CASSLRGVAGNEQFF
TRBV6-1 16 TRBD2 - CASSGLAGGPLETQYF
TRBV9 15 TRBD1 - CASSTDRGVRYGYTF
TRBV5-4 15 TRBD2 once CASSWGLADFNEQFF
TRBV5-5 14 - - CASSPAVGLDTQYF
TRBV6-6 13 TRBD1 - CASSSGQYYGYTF
TRBV7-9 13 - - CAGKGPGHYEQYF
TRBV12-5 13 - - CASGSARHQPQHF
TRBV25-1 13 TRBD1 - CASHRGPSYGYTF
TRBV4-1 16 - - CASSQDAGGPNQPQHF
TRBV5-1 16 - - CASSLAGSESGNTIYF
TRBV2 14 TRBD1 - CASSPGQGAYEQYF
TRBV4-3 15 - - CASSQGRNGNSPLHF
TRBV6-1 15 TRBD1 - CASSGGTGAAYEQYF
TRBV9 15 - - CASSRRWGVNTEAFF
TRBV7-3 15 - - CASSLAPGLDYGYTF
TRBV9 13 - - CASSVDWWETQYF
TRBV6-1 13 - - CASSERGNQPQHF
TRBV7-2 15 - - CASSSGRTSGNTIYF
TRBV7-2 12 - - CASSLAWGELFF
TRBV4-1 14 - - CASSQEMNNQPQHF
TRBV5-1 13 - - CASSLFTEYGYTF
TRBV19 13 - - CASSQQGNQPQHF